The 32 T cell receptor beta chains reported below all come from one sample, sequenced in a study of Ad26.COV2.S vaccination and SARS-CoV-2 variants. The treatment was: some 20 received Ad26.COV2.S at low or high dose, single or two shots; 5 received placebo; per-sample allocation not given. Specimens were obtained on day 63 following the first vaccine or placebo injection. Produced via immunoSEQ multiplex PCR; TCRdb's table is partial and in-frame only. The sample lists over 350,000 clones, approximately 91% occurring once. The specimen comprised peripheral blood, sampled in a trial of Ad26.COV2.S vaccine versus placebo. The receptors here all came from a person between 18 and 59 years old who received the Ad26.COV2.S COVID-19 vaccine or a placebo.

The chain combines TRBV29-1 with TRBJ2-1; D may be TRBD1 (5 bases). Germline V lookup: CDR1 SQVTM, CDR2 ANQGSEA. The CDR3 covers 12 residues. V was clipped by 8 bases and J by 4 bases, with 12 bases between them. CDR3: CSSTVGYNEQFF. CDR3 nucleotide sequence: TGCAGCTCGACAGTGGGATACAATGAGCAGTTCTTC.

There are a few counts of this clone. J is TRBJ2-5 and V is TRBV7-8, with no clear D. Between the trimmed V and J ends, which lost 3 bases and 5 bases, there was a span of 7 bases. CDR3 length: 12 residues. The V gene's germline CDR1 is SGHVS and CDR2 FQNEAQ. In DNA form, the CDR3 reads TGTGCCAGCAGCTTGATTATGGAGACCCAGTACTTC. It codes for CASSLIMETQYF.

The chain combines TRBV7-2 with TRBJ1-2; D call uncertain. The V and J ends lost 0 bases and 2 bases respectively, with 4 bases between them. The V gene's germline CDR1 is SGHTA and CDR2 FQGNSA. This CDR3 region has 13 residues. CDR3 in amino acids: CASSLAENYGYTF. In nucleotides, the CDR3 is TGTGCCAGCAGCTTAGCCGAAAACTATGGCTACACCTTC. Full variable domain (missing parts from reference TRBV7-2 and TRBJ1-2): GAGVSQSPSNKVTEKGKDVELRCDPISGHTALYWYRQSLGQGLEFLIYFQGNSAPDKSGLPSDRFSAERTGGSVSTLTIQRTQQEDSAVYLCASSLAENYGYTFGSGTRLTVV.

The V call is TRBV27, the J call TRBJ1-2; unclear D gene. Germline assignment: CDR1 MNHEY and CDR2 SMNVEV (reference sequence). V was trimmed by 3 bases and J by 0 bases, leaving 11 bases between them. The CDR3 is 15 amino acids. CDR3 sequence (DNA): TGTGCCAGCAGTTTCGGCGGGAGAACTAACTATGGCTACACCTTC. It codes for CASSFGGRTNYGYTF.

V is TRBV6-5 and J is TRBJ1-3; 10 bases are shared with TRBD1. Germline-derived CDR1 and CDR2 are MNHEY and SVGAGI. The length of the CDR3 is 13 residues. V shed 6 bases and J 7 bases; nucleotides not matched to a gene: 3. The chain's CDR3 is CASSLGQGNTIYF. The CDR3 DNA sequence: TGTGCCAGCAGCCTGGGACAGGGGAACACCATATATTTT.

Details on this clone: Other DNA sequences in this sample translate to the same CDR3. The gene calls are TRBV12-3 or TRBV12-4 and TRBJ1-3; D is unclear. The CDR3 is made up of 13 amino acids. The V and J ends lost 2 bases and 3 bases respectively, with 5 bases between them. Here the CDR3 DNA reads TGTGCCAGCAGTTTACAAGTTGGAAACACCATATATTTT. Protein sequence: CASSLQVGNTIYF.

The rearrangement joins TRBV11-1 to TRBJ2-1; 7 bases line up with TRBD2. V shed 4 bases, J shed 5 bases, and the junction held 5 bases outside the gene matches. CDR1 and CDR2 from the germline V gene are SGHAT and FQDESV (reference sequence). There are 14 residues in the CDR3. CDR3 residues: CASSYGGLNNEQFF. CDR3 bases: TGTGCCAGCAGCTACGGGGGGTTAAACAATGAGCAGTTCTTC.

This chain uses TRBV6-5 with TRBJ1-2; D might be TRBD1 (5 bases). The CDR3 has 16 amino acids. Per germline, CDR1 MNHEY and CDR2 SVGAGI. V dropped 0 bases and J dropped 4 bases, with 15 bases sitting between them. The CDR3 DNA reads TGTGCCAGCAGTTACTCGAGGCCAGGGAGGGGCTATGGCTACACCTTC. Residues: CASSYSRPGRGYGYTF.

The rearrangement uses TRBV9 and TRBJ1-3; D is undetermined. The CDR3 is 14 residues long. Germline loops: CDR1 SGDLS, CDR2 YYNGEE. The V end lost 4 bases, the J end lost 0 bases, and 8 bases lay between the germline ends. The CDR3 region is CASSFSGSGNTIYF. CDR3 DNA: TGTGCCAGCAGCTTCTCAGGCTCTGGAAACACCATATATTTT.

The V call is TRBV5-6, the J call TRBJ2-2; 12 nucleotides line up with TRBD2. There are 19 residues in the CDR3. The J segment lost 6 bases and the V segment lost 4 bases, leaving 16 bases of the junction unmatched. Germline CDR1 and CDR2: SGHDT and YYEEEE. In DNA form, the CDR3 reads TGTGCCAGCAGCCCGTTGCTGCGCGCTAGCGGGGGGGCTTCCGGGGAGCTGTTTTTT. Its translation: CASSPLLRASGGASGELFF.

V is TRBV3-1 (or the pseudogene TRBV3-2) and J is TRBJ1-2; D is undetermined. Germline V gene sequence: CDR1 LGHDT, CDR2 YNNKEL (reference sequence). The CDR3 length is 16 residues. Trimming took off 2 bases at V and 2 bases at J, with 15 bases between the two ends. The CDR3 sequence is CASSQQSTRRNYGYTF. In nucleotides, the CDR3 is TGTGCCAGCAGCCAACAATCGACTAGACGGAACTATGGCTACACCTTC.

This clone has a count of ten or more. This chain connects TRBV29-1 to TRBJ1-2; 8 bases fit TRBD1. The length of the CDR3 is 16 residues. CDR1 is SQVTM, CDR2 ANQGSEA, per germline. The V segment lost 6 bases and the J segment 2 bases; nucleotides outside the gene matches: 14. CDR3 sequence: CSVASGRGRTNYGYTF. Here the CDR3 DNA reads TGCAGCGTCGCGTCTGGCAGGGGGCGCACGAACTATGGCTACACCTTC. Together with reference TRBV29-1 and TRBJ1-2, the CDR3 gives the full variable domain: SAVISQKPSRDICQRGTSLTIQCQVDSQVTMMFWYRQQPGQSLTLIATANQGSEATYESGFVIDKFPISRPNLTFSTLTVSNMSPEDSSIYLCSVASGRGRTNYGYTFGSGTRLTVV.

CDR3: CASSWDRVYEQYF. CDR3 DNA: TGTGCCAGCAGTTGGGACAGGGTCTACGAGCAGTACTTC. The gene calls are TRBV6-5 and TRBJ2-7, with TRBD1 identical over 9 bases. This CDR3 contains 13 residues. Trimming took 4 bases from V and 3 from J; bases not matched to a gene: 1. From germline, CDR1 is MNHEY and CDR2 SVGAGI.

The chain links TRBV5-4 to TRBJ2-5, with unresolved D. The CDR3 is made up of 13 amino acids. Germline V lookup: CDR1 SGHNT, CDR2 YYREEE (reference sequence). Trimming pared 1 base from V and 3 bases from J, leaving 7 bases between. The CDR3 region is CASSLLAEETQYF. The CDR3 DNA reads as TGTGCCAGCAGCTTGTTGGCGGAAGAGACCCAGTACTTC. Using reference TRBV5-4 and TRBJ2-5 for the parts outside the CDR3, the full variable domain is ETGVTQSPTHLIKTRGQQVTLRCSSQSGHNTVSWYQQALGQGPQFIFQYYREEENGRGNFPPRFSGLQFPNYSSELNVNALELDDSALYLCASSLLAEETQYFGPGTRLLVL.

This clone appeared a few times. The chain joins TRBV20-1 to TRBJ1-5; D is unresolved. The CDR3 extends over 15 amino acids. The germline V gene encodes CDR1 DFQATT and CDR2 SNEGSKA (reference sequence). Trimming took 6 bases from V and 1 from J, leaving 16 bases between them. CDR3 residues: CSASALTESNQPQHF. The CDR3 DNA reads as TGCAGTGCCAGTGCCCTTACCGAGAGCAATCAGCCCCAGCATTTT.

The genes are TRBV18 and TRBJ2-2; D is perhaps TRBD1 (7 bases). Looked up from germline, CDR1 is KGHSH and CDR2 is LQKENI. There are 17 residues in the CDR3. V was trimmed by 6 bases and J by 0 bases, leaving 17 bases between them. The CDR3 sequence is CASSSPGGTANTGELFF. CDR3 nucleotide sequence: TGTGCCAGCTCGTCACCGGGCGGGACAGCGAACACCGGGGAGCTGTTTTTT.

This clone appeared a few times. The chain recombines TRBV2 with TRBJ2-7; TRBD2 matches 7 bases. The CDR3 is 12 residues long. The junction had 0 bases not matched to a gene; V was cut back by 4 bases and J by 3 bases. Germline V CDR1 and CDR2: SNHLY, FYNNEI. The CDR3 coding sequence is TGTGCCAGCAGTGGGACTAGCTACGAGCAGTACTTC. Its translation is CASSGTSYEQYF.

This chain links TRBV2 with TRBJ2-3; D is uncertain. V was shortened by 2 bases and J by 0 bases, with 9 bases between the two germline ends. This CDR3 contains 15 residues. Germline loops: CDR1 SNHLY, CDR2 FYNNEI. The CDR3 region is CASSERAASTDTQYF. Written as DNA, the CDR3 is TGTGCCAGCAGTGAACGGGCAGCTAGCACAGATACGCAGTATTTT. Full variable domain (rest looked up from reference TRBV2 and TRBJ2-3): EPEVTQTPSHQVTQMGQEVILRCVPISNHLYFYWYRQILGQKVEFLVSFYNNEISEKSEIFDDQFSVERPDGSNFTLKIRSTKLEDSAMYFCASSERAASTDTQYFGPGTRLTVL.

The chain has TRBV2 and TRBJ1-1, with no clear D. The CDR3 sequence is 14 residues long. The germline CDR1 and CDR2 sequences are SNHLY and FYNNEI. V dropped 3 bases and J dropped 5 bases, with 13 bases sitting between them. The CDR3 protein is CASSDLLRVTEAFF. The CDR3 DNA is TGTGCCAGCAGTGATCTCTTAAGGGTTACTGAAGCTTTCTTT.

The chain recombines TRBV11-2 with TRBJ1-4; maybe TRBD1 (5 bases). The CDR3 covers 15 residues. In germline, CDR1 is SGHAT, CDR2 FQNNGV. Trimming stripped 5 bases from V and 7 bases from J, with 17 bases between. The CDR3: CASSTPRGRGEKLFF. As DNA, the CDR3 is TGTGCCAGCAGCACCCCACGGGGCCGAGGTGAAAAACTGTTTTTT. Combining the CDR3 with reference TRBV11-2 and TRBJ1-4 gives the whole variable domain EAGVAQSPRYKIIEKRQSVAFWCNPISGHATLYWYQQILGQGPKLLIQFQNNGVVDDSQLPKDRFSAERLKGVDSTLKIQPAKLEDSAVYLCASSTPRGRGEKLFFGSGTQLSVL.

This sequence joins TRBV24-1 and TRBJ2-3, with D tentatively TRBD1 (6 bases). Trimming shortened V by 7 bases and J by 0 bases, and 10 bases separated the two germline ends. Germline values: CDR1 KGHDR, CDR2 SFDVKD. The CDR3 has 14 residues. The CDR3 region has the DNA TGTGCCACCAGCGACAGGACTAGCACAGATACGCAGTATTTT. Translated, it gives CATSDRTSTDTQYF.

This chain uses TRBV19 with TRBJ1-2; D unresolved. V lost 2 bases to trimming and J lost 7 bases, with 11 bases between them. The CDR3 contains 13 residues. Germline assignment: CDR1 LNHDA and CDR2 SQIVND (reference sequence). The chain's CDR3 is CASSIPLQSGYTF. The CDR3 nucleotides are TGTGCCAGTAGTATACCTCTACAGAGTGGCTACACCTTC. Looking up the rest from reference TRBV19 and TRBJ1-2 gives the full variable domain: DGGITQSPKYLFRKEGQNVTLSCEQNLNHDAMYWYRQDPGQGLRLIYYSQIVNDFQKGDIAEGYSVSREKKESFPLTVTSAQKNPTAFYLCASSIPLQSGYTFGSGTRLTVV.

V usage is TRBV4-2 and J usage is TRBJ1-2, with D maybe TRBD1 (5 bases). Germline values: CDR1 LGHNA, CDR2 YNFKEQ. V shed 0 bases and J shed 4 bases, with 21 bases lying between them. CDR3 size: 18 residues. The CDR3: CASSQDWSTGNRGYGYTF. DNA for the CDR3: TGTGCCAGCAGCCAAGATTGGAGCACTGGGAATAGGGGCTATGGCTACACCTTC.

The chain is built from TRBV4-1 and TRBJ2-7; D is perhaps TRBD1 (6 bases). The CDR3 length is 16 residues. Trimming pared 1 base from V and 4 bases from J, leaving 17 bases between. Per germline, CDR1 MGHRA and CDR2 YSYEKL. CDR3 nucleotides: TGCGCCAGCAGCCAAGGGCGGGCCAGGGGTTTTTACGAGCAGTACTTC. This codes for CASSQGRARGFYEQYF.

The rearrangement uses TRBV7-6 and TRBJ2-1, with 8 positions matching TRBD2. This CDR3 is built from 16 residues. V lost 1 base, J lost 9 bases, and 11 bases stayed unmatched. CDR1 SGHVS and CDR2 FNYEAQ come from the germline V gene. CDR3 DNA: TGTGCCAGCAGCTTAGATGCGGGGAGCGGGGGTCCTGAGCAGTTCTTC. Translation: CASSLDAGSGGPEQFF.

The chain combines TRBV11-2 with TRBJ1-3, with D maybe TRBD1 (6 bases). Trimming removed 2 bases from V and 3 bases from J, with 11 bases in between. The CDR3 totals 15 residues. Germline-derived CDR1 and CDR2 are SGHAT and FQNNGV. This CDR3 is CASSLSRGLGNTIYF. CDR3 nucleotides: TGTGCCAGCAGCTTATCTCGGGGGCTTGGAAACACCATATATTTT.

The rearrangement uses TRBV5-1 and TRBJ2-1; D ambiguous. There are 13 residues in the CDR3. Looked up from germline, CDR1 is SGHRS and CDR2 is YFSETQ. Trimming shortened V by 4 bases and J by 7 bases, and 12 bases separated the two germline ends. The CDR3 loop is CASSPLPTNEQFF. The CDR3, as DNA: TGCGCCAGCAGCCCTCTACCTACGAATGAGCAGTTCTTC.

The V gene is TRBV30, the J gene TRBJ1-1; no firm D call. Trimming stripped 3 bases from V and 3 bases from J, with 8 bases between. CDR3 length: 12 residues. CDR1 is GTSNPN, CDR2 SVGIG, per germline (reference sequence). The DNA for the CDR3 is TGTGCCTGGAGCGACTGGGACACTGAAGCTTTCTTT. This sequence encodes CAWSDWDTEAFF.

The CDR3 region is CASGTRLQETQYF. In DNA form, the CDR3 reads TGTGCCAGCGGGACAAGACTACAAGAGACCCAGTACTTC. The J gene is TRBJ2-5, the V gene TRBV19; the D gene is possibly TRBD1 (6 bases). CDR1 and CDR2 from the germline V gene are LNHDA and SQIVND (reference sequence). The V end lost 9 bases, the J end lost 2 bases, and 13 bases lay between the germline ends. This CDR3 comprises 13 residues.

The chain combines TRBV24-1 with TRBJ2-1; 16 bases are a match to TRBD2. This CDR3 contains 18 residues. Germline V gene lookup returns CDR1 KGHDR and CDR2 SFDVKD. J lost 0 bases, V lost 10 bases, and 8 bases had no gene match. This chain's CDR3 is CATGPGTSGGDSYNEQFF. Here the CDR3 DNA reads TGTGCCACGGGGCCCGGGACTAGCGGGGGGGACTCCTACAATGAGCAGTTCTTC.

The CDR3 reads CASSYSAGVTGETQYF. The CDR3 nucleotides read TGTGCCAGCAGTTACTCGGCAGGGGTGACAGGAGAGACCCAGTACTTC. The chain links TRBV6-5 to TRBJ2-5; TRBD1 might be the D (6 bases). Germline CDR1 reads MNHEY; CDR2 reads SVGAGI. The CDR3 sequence is 16 residues long. Deletions cut 0 bases from V and 4 bases from J, with 15 bases between.

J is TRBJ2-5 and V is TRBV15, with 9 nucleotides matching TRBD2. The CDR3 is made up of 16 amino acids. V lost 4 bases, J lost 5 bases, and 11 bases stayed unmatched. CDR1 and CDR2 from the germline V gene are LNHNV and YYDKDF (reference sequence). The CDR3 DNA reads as TGTGCCACCAGCACCTTCGGCGGGGGGGCCCGGGAGACCCAGTACTTC. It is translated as CATSTFGGGARETQYF.